These T cell receptor beta chains were read from a single sample in a study of response to subunit inactivated influenza vaccine. TCRdb re-called the RT-PCR reads with MiXCR, one entry per CDR3 protein. The profile shows roughly 500,000 distinct CDR3 sequences, more than 15% of them singletons. Specimen: CD4+ T cells sorted from PBMCs, collected 23 months after vaccination. The receptors here all came from a man aged 50 to 75 who received an inactivated influenza vaccine. Each CDR3 is given with its conserved first and last residue. A D gene is named only where the DNA matches it firmly. Clone size is not always given. Where it is, it says once, few, many or a class for expanded clones.

D,J,size,V,CDR3,DNA
NA,TRBJ1-4,few,TRBV4-2,CASSQDLARGGEKLFF,TGTGCCAGCAGCCAAGATTTGGCCCGCGGAGGTGAAAAACTGTTTTTT
TRBD2,TRBJ2-3,few,TRBV5-1,CASSLGALAASTDTQYF,TGCGCCAGCAGCTTGGGTGCCCTAGCGGCTAGCACAGATACGCAGTATTTT
NA,TRBJ1-1,few,TRBV11-2,CASRTGVGTEAFF,TGTGCCAGCAGGACTGGGGTGGGGACTGAAGCTTTCTTT
NA,TRBJ1-5,once,TRBV11-2,CASSGNRAQPQHF,TGTGCCAGCAGCGGAAACAGGGCTCAGCCCCAGCATTTT
TRBD1,TRBJ2-2,NA,TRBV6-2/TRBV6-3,CASSYSPGQGYTGELFF,TGTGCCAGCAGTTACTCACCGGGACAGGGATACACCGGGGAGCTGTTTTTT
NA,TRBJ2-7,NA,TRBV3-1,CASSPRGATAYEQYF,TGTGCCAGCAGCCCTCGGGGGGCTACAGCCTACGAGCAGTACTTC
NA,TRBJ2-7,few,TRBV7-2,CASSFSGTGTLAYEQYF,TGTGCCAGCAGCTTCTCCGGTACCGGGACGCTGGCCTACGAGCAGTACTTC
NA,TRBJ2-5,many,TRBV29-1,CSVHHGTETQYF,TGCAGCGTTCATCACGGGACGGAGACCCAGTACTTC
TRBD2,TRBJ2-1,NA,TRBV28,CASTVTSVDNEQFF,TGTGCCAGCACCGTGACTAGCGTGGACAATGAGCAGTTCTTC
NA,TRBJ2-7,few,TRBV5-1,CASSLAGQDYEQYF,TGCGCCAGCAGCTTGGCCGGGCAGGACTACGAGCAGTACTTC
NA,TRBJ1-2,few,TRBV12-3/TRBV12-4,CASSPTGLYGYTF,TGTGCCAGCAGCCCAACGGGACTCTATGGCTACACCTTC
NA,TRBJ2-7,few,TRBV12-3/TRBV12-4,CASSPTTGYEQYF,TGTGCCAGCAGCCCGACGACAGGCTACGAGCAGTACTTC
NA,TRBJ2-4,few,TRBV3-1,CASSQEAGGAAYF,TGTGCCAGCAGCCAAGAGGCCGGCGGTGCCGCGTACTTC
NA,TRBJ2-4,many,TRBV20-1,CSASRQIKNIQYF,TGCAGTGCTAGTCGACAGATAAAAAACATTCAGTACTTC
NA,TRBJ2-1,few,TRBV29-1,CSVGESSYNEQFF,TGCAGCGTTGGGGAGAGCTCCTACAATGAGCAGTTCTTC
TRBD1,TRBJ2-7,few,TRBV5-1,CASSSGQGFNEQYF,TGCGCCAGCAGCTCAGGACAGGGGTTCAACGAGCAGTACTTC
NA,TRBJ2-2,few,TRBV28,CASILGGRGYHTGELFF,NA
NA,TRBJ2-3,NA,TRBV5-1,CASSVGSDTQYF,TGCGCCAGCTCTGTCGGGTCGGATACGCAGTATTTT
NA,TRBJ1-1,many,TRBV18,CASSPPMNTEAFF,TGTGCCAGCTCACCACCGATGAACACTGAAGCTTTCTTT
NA,TRBJ2-1,NA,TRBV10-3,CAISESLRGLSNEQFF,TGTGCCATCAGTGAGTCCCTTAGGGGCCTAAGCAATGAGCAGTTCTTC
TRBD1,TRBJ2-1,NA,TRBV5-1,CASSLNRTGTISYNEQFF,TGCGCCAGCAGCTTGAATAGGACAGGAACTATCTCCTACAATGAGCAGTTCTTC
NA,TRBJ1-5,few,TRBV18,CASSPTTAGQPQHF,TGTGCCAGCTCACCAACCACGGCAGGGCAGCCCCAGCATTTT
NA,TRBJ2-7,NA,TRBV11-2,CASSSSVGPYEQYF,TGTGCCAGCAGCTCGTCGGTTGGACCCTACGAGCAGTACTTC
NA,TRBJ1-4,few,TRBV4-2,CASSQKGEAANEKLFF,TGTGCCAGCAGCCAAAAGGGGGAGGCGGCTAATGAAAAACTGTTTTTT
NA,TRBJ1-5,few,TRBV6-1,CASRDRGSGPGNQPQHF,TGTGCCAGCAGGGATCGGGGAAGTGGGCCTGGCAATCAGCCCCAGCATTTT
NA,TRBJ2-7,NA,TRBV28,CASSTIMEQYF,TGTGCCAGCAGCACTATAATGGAGCAGTACTTC
NA,TRBJ2-7,NA,TRBV12-3/TRBV12-4,CASSKAYGSYEQYF,TGTGCCAGCAGCAAGGCTTACGGCTCCTACGAGCAGTACTTC
TRBD2,TRBJ2-1,NA,TRBV12-3/TRBV12-4,CASSWTRGEQFF,TGTGCCAGCAGCTGGACTAGGGGTGAGCAGTTCTTC
NA,TRBJ2-7,many,TRBV6-2/TRBV6-3,CASSKYTGTAYEQYF,TGTGCCAGCAGCAAATATACCGGGACTGCTTACGAGCAGTACTTC